These T cell receptor beta chains were read from a single sample in a study of post-analysis software for immune sequencing data. In TCRdb, the PCR reads were re-called with MiXCR into one record per CDR3 protein. This table has some 890,000 distinct CDR3 sequences, roughly 58% appearing once. The sample taken for sequencing was blood. The source is a girl between 5 and 17 years old with multiple sclerosis. CDR3s include the opening cysteine and the closing phenylalanine or tryptophan. A D gene is named only where the DNA matches it firmly. Clone size is not always given. Where it is, it says once, few, many or a class for expanded clones.

abundance,j_gene,d_gene,v_gene,CDR3aa,CDR3nt
once,TRBJ2-1,-,TRBV3-1,CASSSGRLWQFF,TGTGCCAGCAGCTCGGGACGCCTCTGGCAGTTCTTC
few,TRBJ2-7,TRBD1,TRBV29-1,CSVLQGNEQYF,TGCAGCGTCCTACAGGGGAACGAGCAGTACTTC
few,TRBJ2-5,TRBD2,TRBV7-6,CASSQTSGRPQETQYF,TGTGCCAGCAGTCAGACTAGCGGGAGACCCCAAGAGACCCAGTACTTC
-,TRBJ1-2,-,TRBV5-1,CASSSGEGGYTF,TGCGCCAGCAGTTCAGGGGAGGGTGGCTACACCTTC
-,TRBJ2-3,TRBD2,TRBV5-1,CASSLEVAGGTDTQYF,TGCGCCAGCAGCTTGGAAGTAGCGGGGGGCACAGATACGCAGTATTTT
-,TRBJ2-1,TRBD1,TRBV29-1,CSVVRGQGYNEQFF,TGCAGCGTTGTTAGGGGACAGGGCTACAATGAGCAGTTCTTC
-,TRBJ1-3,-,TRBV29-1,CSVEANSGNTIYF,TGCAGCGTTGAGGCGAACTCTGGAAACACCATATATTTT
few,TRBJ2-5,TRBD1,TRBV4-1,CASSSRQGAQETQYF,TGCGCCAGCAGCTCTCGACAGGGGGCTCAGGAGACCCAGTACTTC
-,TRBJ2-1,-,TRBV18,CASSPSRTVPKNEQFF,TGTGCCAGCTCACCCTCCAGGACAGTGCCTAAGAATGAGCAGTTCTTC
few,TRBJ2-5,-,TRBV20-1,CSAQTHGDIQETQYF,TGCAGTGCTCAAACCCACGGGGACATCCAAGAGACCCAGTACTTC